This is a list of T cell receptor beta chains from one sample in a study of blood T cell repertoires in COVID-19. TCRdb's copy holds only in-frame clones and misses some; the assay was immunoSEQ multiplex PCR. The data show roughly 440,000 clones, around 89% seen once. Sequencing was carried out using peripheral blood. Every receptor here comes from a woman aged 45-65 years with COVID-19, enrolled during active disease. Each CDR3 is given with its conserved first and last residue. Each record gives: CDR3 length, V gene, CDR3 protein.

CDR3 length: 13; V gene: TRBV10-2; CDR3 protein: CASSEWTGAEAFF
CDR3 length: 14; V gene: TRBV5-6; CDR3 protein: CASSLGQGRREQYF
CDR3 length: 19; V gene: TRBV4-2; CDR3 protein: CASSQDGGTGAATNEKLFF
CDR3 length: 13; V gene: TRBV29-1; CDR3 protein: CSVLGHSNTEAFF
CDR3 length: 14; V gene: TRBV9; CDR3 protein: CASSQQQGVDEQYF
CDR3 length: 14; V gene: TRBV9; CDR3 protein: CASSRTGIGNTIYF
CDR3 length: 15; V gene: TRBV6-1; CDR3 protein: CASSEAMGQHYGYTF
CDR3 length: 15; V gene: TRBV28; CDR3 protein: CASSSGAAGRSPLHF
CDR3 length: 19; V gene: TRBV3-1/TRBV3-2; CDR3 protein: CASSQLVVGGGQSYNEQFF
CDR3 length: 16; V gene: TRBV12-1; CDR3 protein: CASSFGRREGGTEAFF
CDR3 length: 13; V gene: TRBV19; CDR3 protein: CASSVDRDNEQFF
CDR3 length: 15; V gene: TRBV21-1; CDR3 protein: CASSYRDRETYEQYF
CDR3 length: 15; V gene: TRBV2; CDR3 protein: CASSFFDRGIYGYTF
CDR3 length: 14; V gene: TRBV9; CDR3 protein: CASSATDQGRGYTF
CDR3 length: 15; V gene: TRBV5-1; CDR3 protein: CASSFSGGSPGELFF
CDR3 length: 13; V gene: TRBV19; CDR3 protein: CASSITGNQPQHF
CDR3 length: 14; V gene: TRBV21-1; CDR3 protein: CASGRHSFTDTQYF
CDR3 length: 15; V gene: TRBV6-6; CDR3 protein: CASRIGTGNVQPQHF
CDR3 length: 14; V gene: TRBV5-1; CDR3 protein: CASSERDRGTEQYF
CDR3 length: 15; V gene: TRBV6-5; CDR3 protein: CASSYGQGAGEKLFF
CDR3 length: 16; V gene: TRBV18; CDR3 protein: CASSPPRGGPGNTIYF
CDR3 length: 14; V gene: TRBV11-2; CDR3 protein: CASSLLAGTSEAFF